The entry below describes one T cell receptor (beta chain). Other nucleotide sequences in the sample specify the same CDR3. This sample was included in a study of blood T cell repertoires in COVID-19. Study-level background: Sources were T cells, B-cell-depleted T cells, or PBMCs; the material itself was cDNA or gDNA.

Per the study methods: The authors estimated nucleated cell counts from reference gene primer amplification. The method was immunoSEQ multiplex PCR; TCRdb's version includes in-frame clones alone and lacks a portion of them. V and J calls and clone size are given by that table; D and trimming were obtained from the DNA. The data hold about 59,000 clones, with around 80% observed a single time. V trimming: 4 bases; J trimming: 3 bases; junction bases outside the gene matches: 5. Germline CDR1 and CDR2: SGHRS and YFSETQ. The CDR3 has 14 amino acids. The V and J genes are TRBV5-1 and TRBJ2-7, with 9 bases matching TRBD1. This receptor was taken from a man in his 60s with acute or convalescent COVID-19. Material for sequencing was peripheral blood. The CDR3 sequence is CASSLDRGGYEQYF. CDR3 coding DNA: TGCGCCAGCAGCCTGGACAGGGGAGGCTACGAGCAGTACTTC.